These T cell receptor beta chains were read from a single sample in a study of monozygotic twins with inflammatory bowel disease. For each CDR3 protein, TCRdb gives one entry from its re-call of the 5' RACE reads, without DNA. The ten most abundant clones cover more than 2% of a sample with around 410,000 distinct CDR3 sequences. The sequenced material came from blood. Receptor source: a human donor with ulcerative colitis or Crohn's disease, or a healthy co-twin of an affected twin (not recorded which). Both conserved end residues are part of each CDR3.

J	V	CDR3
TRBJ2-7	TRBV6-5	CASSYSRQGRPYEQYF
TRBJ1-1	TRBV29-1	CSVGRVGAEAFF
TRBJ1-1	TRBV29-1	CSGHLANTEAFF
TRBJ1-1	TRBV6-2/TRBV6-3	CASSYSRTNTEAFF
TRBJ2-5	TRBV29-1	CSVGARGEETQYF
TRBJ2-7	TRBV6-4	CASSDSPVGQRFASYEQYF
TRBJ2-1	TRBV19	CASSPRDTTYNEQFF
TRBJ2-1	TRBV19	CASMGTLYNEQFF
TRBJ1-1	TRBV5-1	CASSLEAGVLTAFF
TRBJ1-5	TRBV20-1	CSARDTAGTLAQPQHF
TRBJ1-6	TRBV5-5	CASSATGDYNSPLHF
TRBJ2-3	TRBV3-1	CASSQEPPQVRDTQYF
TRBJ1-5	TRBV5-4	CASSLQGGGQPQHF
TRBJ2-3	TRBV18	CASSPPSGTQYF
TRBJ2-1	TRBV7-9	CASSFSQGNEQFF
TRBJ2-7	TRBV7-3	CASSLGHNYEQYF
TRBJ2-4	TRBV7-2	CASSSRMAKNIQYF
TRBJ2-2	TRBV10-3	CAIRGTGVAGELFF
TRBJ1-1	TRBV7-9	CASSPSRTDMNTEAFF
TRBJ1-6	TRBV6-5	CASRDSHNSPLHF
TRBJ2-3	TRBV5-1	CASRAGDSVDTQYF
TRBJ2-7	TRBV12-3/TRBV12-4	CASRYRGYSYEQYF
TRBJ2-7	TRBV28	CASSFPPRTGGEQYF
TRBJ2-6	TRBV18	CASSWQGRNSGANVLTF
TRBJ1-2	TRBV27	CASSRRGAHYGYTF
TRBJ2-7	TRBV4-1	CASSQEYGTLSYEQYF
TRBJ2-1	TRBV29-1	CSVPIASSSYNEQFF
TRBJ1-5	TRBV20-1	CSARGTGDRQPQHF
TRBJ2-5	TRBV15	CATRSDGQGLETQYF
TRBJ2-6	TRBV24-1	CATSDPATGTSSSGANVLTF